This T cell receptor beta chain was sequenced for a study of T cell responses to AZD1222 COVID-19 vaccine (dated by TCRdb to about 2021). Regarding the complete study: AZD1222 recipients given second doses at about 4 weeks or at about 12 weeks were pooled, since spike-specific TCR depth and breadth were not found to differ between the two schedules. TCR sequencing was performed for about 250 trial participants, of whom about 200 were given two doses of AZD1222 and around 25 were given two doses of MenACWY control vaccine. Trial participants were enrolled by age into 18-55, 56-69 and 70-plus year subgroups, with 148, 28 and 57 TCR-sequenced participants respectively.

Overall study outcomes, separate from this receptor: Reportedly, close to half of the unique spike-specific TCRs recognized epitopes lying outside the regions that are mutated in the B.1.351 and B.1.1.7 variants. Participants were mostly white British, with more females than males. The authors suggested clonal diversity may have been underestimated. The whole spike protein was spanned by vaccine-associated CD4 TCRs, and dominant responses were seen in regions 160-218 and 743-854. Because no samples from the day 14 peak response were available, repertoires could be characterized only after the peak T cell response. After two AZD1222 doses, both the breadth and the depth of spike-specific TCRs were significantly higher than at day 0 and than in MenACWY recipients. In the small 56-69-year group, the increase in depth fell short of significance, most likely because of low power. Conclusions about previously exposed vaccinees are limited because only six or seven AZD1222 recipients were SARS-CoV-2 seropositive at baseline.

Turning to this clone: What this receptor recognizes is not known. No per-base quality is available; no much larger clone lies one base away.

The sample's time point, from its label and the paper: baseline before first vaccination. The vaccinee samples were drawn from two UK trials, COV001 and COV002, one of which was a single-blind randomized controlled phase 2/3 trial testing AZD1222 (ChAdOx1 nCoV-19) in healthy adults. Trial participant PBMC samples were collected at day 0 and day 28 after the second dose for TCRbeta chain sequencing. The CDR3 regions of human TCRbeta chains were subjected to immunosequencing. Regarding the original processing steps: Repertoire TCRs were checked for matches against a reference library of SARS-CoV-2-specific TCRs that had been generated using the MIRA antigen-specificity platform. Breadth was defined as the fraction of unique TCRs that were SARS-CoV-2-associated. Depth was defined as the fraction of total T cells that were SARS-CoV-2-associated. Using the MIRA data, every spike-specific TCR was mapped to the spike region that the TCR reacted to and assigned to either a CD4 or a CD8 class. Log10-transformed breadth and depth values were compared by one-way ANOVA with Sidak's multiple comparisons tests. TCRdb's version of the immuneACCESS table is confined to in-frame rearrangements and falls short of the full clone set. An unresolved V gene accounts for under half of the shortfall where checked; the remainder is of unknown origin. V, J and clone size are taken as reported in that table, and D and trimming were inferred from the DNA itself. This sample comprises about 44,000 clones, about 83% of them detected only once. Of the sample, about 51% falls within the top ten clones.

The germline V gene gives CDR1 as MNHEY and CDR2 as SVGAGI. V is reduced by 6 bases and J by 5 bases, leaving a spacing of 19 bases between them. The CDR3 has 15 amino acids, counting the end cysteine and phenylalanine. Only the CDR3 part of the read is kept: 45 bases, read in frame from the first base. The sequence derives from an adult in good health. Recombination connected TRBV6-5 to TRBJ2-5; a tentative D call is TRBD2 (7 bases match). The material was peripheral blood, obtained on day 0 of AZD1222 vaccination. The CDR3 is CASRSGGGAGETQYF. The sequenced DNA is TGTGCCAGCAGGAGTGGAGGGGGGGCCGGGGAGACCCAGTACTTC.